This T cell receptor (beta chain) was obtained from a study of T cell changes during pregnancy in multiple sclerosis. This clone was counted once. Trimming pared 1 base from V and 2 bases from J, leaving 12 bases between. Germline values: CDR1 SGHTA, CDR2 FQGTGA. CDR3 length equals 15 residues. Generated by immunoSEQ multiplex PCR, the TCRdb table keeps only in-frame clones and is missing some. The sample shows roughly 42,000 clones, around 92% of them seen only once. The receptor was isolated from a female donor with multiple sclerosis, enrolled in a pregnancy study. The material sequenced was CD4+ T cells from peripheral blood mononuclear cells, taken after pregnancy. J is TRBJ2-7 and V is TRBV7-3, with a tentative D call TRBD1 (6 bases). The CDR3 region is CASSLRGRNTYEQYF. The CDR3 DNA reads as TGTGCCAGCAGCTTAAGGGGGCGGAATACCTACGAGCAGTACTTC. Full variable domain (outside the CDR3, taken from reference TRBV7-3 and TRBJ2-7): GAGVSQTPSNKVTEKGKYVELRCDPISGHTALYWYRQSLGQGPEFLIYFQGTGAADDSGLPNDRFFAVRPEGSVSTLKIQRTERGDSAVYLCASSLRGRNTYEQYFGPGTRLTVT.